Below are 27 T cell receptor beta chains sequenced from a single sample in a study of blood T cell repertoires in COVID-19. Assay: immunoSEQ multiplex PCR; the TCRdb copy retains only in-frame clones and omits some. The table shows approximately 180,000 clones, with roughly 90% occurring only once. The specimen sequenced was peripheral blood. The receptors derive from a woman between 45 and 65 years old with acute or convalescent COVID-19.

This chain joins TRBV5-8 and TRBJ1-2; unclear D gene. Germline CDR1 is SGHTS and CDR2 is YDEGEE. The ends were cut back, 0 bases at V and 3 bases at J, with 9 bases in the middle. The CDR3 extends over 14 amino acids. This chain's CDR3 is CASSLGAGHYGYTF. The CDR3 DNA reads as TGTGCCAGCAGCTTGGGGGCAGGCCACTATGGCTACACCTTC.

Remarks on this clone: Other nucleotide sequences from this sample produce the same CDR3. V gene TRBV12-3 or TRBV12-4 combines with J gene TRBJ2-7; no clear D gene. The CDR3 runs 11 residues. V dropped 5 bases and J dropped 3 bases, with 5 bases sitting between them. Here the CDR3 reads CASSRGYEQYF. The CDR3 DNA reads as TGTGCCAGCAGTCGAGGCTACGAGCAGTACTTC.

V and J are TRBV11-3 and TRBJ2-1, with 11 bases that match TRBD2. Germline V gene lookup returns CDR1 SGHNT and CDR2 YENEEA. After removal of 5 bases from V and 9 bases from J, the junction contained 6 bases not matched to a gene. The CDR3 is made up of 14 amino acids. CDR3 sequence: CASSPTSGGGEQFF. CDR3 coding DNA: TGTGCCAGCAGCCCCACTAGCGGGGGCGGTGAGCAGTTCTTC.

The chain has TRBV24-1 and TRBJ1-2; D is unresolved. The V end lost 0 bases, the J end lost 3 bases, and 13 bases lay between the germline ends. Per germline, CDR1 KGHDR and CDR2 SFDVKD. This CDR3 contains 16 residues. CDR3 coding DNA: TGTGCCACCAGTGATTTGGGCTCATCCGGAGACTATGGCTACACCTTC. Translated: CATSDLGSSGDYGYTF.

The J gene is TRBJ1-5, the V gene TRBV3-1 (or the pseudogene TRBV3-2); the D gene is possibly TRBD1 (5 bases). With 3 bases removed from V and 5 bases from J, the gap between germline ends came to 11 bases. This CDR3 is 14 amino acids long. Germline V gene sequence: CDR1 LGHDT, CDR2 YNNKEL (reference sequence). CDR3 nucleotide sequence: TGTGCCAGCAGCCATGTAGGGGAGGATCAGCCCCAGCATTTT. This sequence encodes CASSHVGEDQPQHF.

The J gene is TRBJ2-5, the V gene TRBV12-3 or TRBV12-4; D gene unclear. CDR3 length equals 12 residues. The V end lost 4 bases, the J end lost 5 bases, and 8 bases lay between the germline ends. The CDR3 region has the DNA TGTGCCAGCAGTTCGACCGGGGAGACCCAGTACTTC. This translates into CASSSTGETQYF.

The CDR3: CASSPTRDTDTQYF. In nucleotides, the CDR3 is TGTGCCAGCAGCCCCACTAGAGACACAGATACGCAGTATTTT. The chain carries TRBV6-5 and TRBJ2-3, with D perhaps matching TRBD2 (5 bases). The CDR3 runs to 14 residues. Trimming left V 6 bases short and J 2 bases short, with 12 bases between. CDR1 MNHEY and CDR2 SVGAGI come from the germline V gene.

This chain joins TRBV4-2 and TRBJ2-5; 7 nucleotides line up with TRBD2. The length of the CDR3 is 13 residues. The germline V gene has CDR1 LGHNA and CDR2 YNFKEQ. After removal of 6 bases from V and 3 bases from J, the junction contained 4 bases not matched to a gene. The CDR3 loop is CASRRGEEETQYF. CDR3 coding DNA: TGTGCCAGCAGACGGGGGGAAGAAGAGACCCAGTACTTC.

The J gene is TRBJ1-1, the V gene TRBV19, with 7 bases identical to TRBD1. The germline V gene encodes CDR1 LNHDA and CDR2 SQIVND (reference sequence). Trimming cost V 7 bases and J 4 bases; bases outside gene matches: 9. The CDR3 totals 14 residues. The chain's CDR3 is CASKGRQGGTEAFF. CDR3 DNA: TGTGCCAGTAAAGGTCGACAGGGTGGCACTGAAGCTTTCTTT. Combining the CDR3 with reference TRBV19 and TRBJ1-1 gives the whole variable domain DGGITQSPKYLFRKEGQNVTLSCEQNLNHDAMYWYRQDPGQGLRLIYYSQIVNDFQKGDIAEGYSVSREKKESFPLTVTSAQKNPTAFYLCASKGRQGGTEAFFGQGTRLTVV.

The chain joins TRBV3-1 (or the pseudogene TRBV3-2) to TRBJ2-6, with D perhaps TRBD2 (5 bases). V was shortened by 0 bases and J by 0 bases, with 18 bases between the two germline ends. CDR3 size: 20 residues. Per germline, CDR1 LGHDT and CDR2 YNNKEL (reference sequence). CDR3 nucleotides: TGTGCCAGCAGCCAAGATATTCTGAGGGCCTCTTTCTCTGGGGCCAACGTCCTGACTTTC. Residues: CASSQDILRASFSGANVLTF.

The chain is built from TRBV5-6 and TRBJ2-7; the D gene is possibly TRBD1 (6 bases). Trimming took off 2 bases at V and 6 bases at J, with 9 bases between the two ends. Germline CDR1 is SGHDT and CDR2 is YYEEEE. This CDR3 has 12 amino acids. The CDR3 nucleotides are TGTGCCAGCAGCTTAACAGGGACCGAGCAGTACTTC. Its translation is CASSLTGTEQYF.

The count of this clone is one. The CDR3 sequence: CASSPIAGAQETQYF. In DNA, the CDR3 is TGTGCCAGCTCACCCATAGCGGGGGCGCAAGAGACCCAGTACTTC. The V gene is TRBV18, the J gene TRBJ2-5, with 9 bases fitting TRBD2. The trim removed 3 bases at V and 2 bases at J, leaving 4 bases unmatched. Germline loops: CDR1 KGHSH, CDR2 LQKENI. The CDR3 is 15 amino acids.

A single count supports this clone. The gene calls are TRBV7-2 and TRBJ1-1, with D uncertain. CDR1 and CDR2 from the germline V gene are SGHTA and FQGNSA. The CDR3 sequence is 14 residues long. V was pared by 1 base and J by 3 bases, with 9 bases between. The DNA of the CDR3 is TGTGCCAGCAGCTTAGTAGGGAGGGACACTGAAGCTTTCTTT. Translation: CASSLVGRDTEAFF.

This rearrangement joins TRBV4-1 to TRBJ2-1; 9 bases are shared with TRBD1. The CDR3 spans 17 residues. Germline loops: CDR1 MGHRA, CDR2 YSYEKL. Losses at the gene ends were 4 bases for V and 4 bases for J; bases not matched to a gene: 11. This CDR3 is CASSPQHGTGYYNEQFF. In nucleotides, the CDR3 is TGCGCCAGCAGCCCACAGCATGGGACAGGGTATTACAATGAGCAGTTCTTC.

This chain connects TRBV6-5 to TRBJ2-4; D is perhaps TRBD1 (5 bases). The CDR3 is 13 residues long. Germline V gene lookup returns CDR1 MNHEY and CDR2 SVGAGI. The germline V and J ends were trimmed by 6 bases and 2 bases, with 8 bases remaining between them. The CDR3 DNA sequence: TGTGCCAGCAGCCTGGACACCAAAAACATTCAGTACTTC. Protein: CASSLDTKNIQYF.

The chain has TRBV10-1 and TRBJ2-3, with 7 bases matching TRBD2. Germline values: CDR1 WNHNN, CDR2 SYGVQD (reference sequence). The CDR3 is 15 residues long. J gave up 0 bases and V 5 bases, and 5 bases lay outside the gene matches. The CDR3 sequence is CASSSSGASTDTQYF. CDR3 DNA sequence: TGCGCCAGCAGTTCTAGCGGAGCGAGCACAGATACGCAGTATTTT.

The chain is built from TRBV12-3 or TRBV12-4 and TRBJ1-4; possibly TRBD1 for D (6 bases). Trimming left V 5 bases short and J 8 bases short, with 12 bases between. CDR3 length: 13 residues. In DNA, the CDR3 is TGTGCCAGCAGTGGGGGGGCTGGGGAAAAACTGTTTTTT. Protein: CASSGGAGEKLFF.

CDR3 amino acids: CAWSGTSGGLSSYNEQFF. In DNA, the CDR3 is TGTGCCTGGAGCGGGACTAGCGGGGGCCTAAGCTCCTACAATGAGCAGTTCTTC. The chain employs TRBV30 and TRBJ2-1, with 14 bases fitting TRBD2. Germline lookup yields CDR1 GTSNPN and CDR2 SVGIG (reference sequence). After removal of 3 bases from V and 0 bases from J, the junction contained 7 bases not matched to a gene. The CDR3 has 18 residues. Supplemented by reference TRBV30 and TRBJ2-1, the full variable domain reads SQTIHQWPATLVQPVGSPLSLECTVEGTSNPNLYWYRQAAGRGLQLLFYSVGIGQISSEVPQNLSASRPQDRQFILSSKKLLLSDSGFYLCAWSGTSGGLSSYNEQFFGPGTRLTVL.

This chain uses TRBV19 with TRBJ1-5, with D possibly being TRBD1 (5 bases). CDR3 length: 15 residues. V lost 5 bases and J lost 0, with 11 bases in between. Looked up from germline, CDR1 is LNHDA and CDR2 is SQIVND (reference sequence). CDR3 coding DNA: TGTGCCAGTAGTGTGGGGGGAGATAGCAATCAGCCCCAGCATTTT. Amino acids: CASSVGGDSNQPQHF.

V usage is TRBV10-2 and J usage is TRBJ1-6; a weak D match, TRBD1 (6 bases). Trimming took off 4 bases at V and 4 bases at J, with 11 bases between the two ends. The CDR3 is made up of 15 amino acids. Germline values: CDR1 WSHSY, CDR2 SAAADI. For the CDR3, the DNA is TGCGCCAGCAGTGTTGATGGGACATATAATTCACCCCTCCACTTT. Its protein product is CASSVDGTYNSPLHF.

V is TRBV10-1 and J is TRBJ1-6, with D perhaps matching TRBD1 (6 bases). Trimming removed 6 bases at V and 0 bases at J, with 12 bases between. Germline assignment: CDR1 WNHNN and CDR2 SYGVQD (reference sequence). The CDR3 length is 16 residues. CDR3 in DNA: TGCGCCAGCAGGCGACAGGTTTGCTCCTATAATTCACCCCTCCACTTT. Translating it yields CASRRQVCSYNSPLHF.

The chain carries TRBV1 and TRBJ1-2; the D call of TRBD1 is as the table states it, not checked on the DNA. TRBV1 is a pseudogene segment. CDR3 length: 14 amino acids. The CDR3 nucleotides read TGCACCAGCAGGGTCAGGGGCAACTTCTATGGCTACACCTTC. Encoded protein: CTSRVRGNFYGYTF.

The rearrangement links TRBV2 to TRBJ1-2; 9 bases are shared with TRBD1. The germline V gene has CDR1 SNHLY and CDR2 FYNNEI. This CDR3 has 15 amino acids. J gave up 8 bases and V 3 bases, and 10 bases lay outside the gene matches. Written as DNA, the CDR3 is TGTGCCAGCAGTGATCGGTGGACAGGGGTAGGAGGCTACACCTTC. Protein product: CASSDRWTGVGGYTF.

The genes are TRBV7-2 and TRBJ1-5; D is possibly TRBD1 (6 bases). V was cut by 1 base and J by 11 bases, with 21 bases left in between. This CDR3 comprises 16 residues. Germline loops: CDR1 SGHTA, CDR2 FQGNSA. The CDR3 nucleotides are TGTGCCAGCAGCTTAGGGGGGTGGCCTCTAAGGGGGACCCAGCATTTT. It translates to CASSLGGWPLRGTQHF.

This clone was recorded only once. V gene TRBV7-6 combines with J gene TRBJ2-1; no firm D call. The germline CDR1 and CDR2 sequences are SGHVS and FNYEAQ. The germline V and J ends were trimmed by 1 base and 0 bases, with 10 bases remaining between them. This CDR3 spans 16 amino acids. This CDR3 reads CASSLGALTSYNEQFF. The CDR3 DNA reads TGTGCCAGCAGCTTAGGAGCTCTCACCTCCTACAATGAGCAGTTCTTC.

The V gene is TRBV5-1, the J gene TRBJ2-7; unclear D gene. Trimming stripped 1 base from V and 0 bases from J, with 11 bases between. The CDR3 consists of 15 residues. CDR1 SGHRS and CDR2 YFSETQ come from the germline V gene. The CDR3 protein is CASSLISGSSYEQYF. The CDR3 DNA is TGCGCCAGCAGCTTGATTTCGGGTAGCTCCTACGAGCAGTACTTC.

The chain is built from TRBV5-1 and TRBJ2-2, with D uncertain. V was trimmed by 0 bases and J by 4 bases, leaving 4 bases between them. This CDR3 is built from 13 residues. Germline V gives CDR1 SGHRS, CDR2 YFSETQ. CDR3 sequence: CASSLGVTGELFF. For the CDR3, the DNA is TGCGCCAGCAGCTTGGGAGTCACCGGGGAGCTGTTTTTT. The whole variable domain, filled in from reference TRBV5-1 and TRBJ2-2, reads KAGVTQTPRYLIKTRGQQVTLSCSPISGHRSVSWYQQTPGQGLQFLFEYFSETQRNKGNFPGRFSGRQFSNSRSEMNVSTLELGDSALYLCASSLGVTGELFFGEGSRLTVL.